The present T cell receptor beta chain was sequenced within a study of identical twins. Findings and caveats of the study: Abundant cord blood beta clonotypes carried fewer insertions; memory repertoires showed none. Within monozygotic twins, out-of-frame TCR alpha sharing was underestimated by the models.

Many counts were recorded for this clonotype. The antigen is undetermined. MiXCR was run by TCRdb on the 5' RACE reads, yielding one entry per CDR3 protein. This table holds 300,000 to 400,000 distinct CDR3 sequences, 10% to 15% found once. Trimming left V 2 bases short and J 1 base short, with 11 bases between. The CDR3 consists of 15 residues. The germline CDR1 and CDR2 sequences are LNHNV and YYDKDF (reference sequence). These data were also filed under a second study, of yellow fever vaccine responses in identical twins.

V and J are TRBV15 and TRBJ1-1, with D maybe TRBD1 (6 bases). Sequences were obtained from CD8+ T cells sorted from blood. The clonotype was recovered from a woman aged 18 to 35 in good health. CDR3 nucleotides: TGTGCCACCAGCAGACCCGAAGGGGGGAACACTGAAGCTTTCTTT. The encoded protein is CATSRPEGGNTEAFF. Variable domain in full (rest from reference TRBV15 and TRBJ1-1): DAMVIQNPRYQVTQFGKPVTLSCSQTLNHNVMYWYQQKSSQAPKLLFHYYDKDFNNEADTPDNFQSRRPNTSFCFLDIRSPGLGDTAMYLCATSRPEGGNTEAFFGQGTRLTVV.